One and the same sample provided the 31 T cell receptor beta chains below, sequenced in a study of siplizumab effects on memory and regulatory T cells. Clones were read by immunoSEQ multiplex PCR, and TCRdb kept only the in-frame ones, dropping some. The sample holds about 120,000 clones; 90% to 95% are singletons and the top ten take roughly 1.5%. The specimen sequenced was non-Treg CD4+ T cells sorted from blood. The receptors were sampled from a human donor in good health.

The chain employs TRBV7-9 and TRBJ2-7, with 11 bases matching TRBD2. Germline values: CDR1 SEHNR, CDR2 FQNEAQ (reference sequence). Losses at the gene ends were 5 bases for V and 2 bases for J; bases not matched to a gene: 5. The CDR3 has 15 residues. CDR3 residues: CASSPGLAEPYEQYF. CDR3 bases: TGTGCCAGCAGCCCGGGACTAGCGGAACCCTACGAGCAGTACTTC.

The rearrangement links TRBV5-1 to TRBJ1-2, with TRBD1 identical over 8 bases. V shed 0 bases and J 6 bases; nucleotides not matched to a gene: 4. CDR3 length: 14 amino acids. CDR1 SGHRS and CDR2 YFSETQ come from the germline V gene. The CDR3 sequence is CASSLVQGADGYTF. CDR3 coding DNA: TGCGCCAGCAGCTTGGTCCAGGGGGCGGATGGCTACACCTTC.

The chain joins TRBV19 to TRBJ1-4; TRBD1 is a possible D gene (6 bases). V lost 3 bases and J 0 bases, leaving 11 bases between the germline ends. CDR1 and CDR2 (germline): LNHDA, SQIVND (reference sequence). There are 16 residues in the CDR3. The CDR3 DNA reads as TGTGCCAGTAGTATGGACCGACAGGCAACTAATGAAAAACTGTTTTTT. This translates into CASSMDRQATNEKLFF.

The V and J genes are TRBV5-1 and TRBJ2-3; D not certain. Germline CDR1 SGHRS, CDR2 YFSETQ. The CDR3 is made up of 13 amino acids. The V and J ends lost 3 bases and 1 base respectively, with 6 bases between them. The CDR3 sequence is CASSYTGTDTQYF. CDR3 DNA sequence: TGCGCCAGCAGCTACACGGGCACAGATACGCAGTATTTT.

The chain is built from TRBV11-1 and TRBJ2-3, with D maybe TRBD1 (5 bases). Germline V gives CDR1 SGHAT, CDR2 FQDESV (reference sequence). V shed 2 bases and J shed 6 bases, with 15 bases lying between them. The CDR3 has 15 residues. The CDR3 DNA follows: TGTGCCAGCAGCTTAAGGCAGGGTGGTGAGGATACGCAGTATTTT. It specifies CASSLRQGGEDTQYF.

This chain uses TRBV6-5 with TRBJ1-2; tentative D call: TRBD1 (6 bases). V was cut by 6 bases and J by 2 bases, with 10 bases left in between. The CDR3 has 13 residues. The germline V gene encodes CDR1 MNHEY and CDR2 SVGAGI. The CDR3 spells CASSLDSNYGYTF. CDR3 sequence (DNA): TGTGCCAGCAGCCTGGACAGCAACTATGGCTACACCTTC.

This clone has only a few counts. CDR3: CASSPGSHQPQHF. For the CDR3, the DNA is TGCGCCAGCAGCCCAGGGTCCCACCAGCCCCAGCATTTT. The V call is TRBV10-1, the J call TRBJ1-5; D perhaps matches TRBD1 (5 bases). This CDR3 region has 13 residues. V lost 6 bases and J lost 7, with 13 bases in between. The germline V gene has CDR1 WNHNN and CDR2 SYGVQD (reference sequence).

The chain employs TRBV18 and TRBJ2-4; TRBD1 agrees at 7 bases. The V gene's germline CDR1 is KGHSH and CDR2 LQKENI. CDR3 size: 16 residues. Trimming at V came to 5 bases and at J to 3 bases, leaving 10 bases not matched to a gene. As DNA, the CDR3 is TGTGCCAGCTCATCAGTCCCGGGACAGAGCAAAAACATTCAGTACTTC. Translating it yields CASSSVPGQSKNIQYF. Filled out from reference TRBV18 and TRBJ2-4, the complete variable domain reads NAGVMQNPRHLVRRRGQEARLRCSPMKGHSHVYWYRQLPEEGLKFMVYLQKENIIDESGMPKERFSAEFPKEGPSILRIQQVVRGDSAAYFCASSSVPGQSKNIQYFGAGTRLSVL.

This clone was picked up one time. The V gene is TRBV2, the J gene TRBJ1-3, with D perhaps TRBD1 (5 bases). Germline lookup yields CDR1 SNHLY and CDR2 FYNNEI. The CDR3 length is 14 residues. Trimming pared 5 bases from V and 0 bases from J, leaving 8 bases between. The CDR3 DNA follows: TGTGCCAGCAGTCGACAGATCTCTGGAAACACCATATATTTT. Translating gives CASSRQISGNTIYF.

The chain combines TRBV5-1 with TRBJ2-6; D remains unclear. Trimming cost V 0 bases and J 0 bases, with 7 bases left between them. Germline loops: CDR1 SGHRS, CDR2 YFSETQ. This CDR3 is 16 amino acids long. CDR3 loop: CASSLGVSSGANVLTF. Here the CDR3 DNA reads TGCGCCAGCAGCTTGGGGGTGTCCTCTGGGGCCAACGTCCTGACTTTC.

The chain uses TRBV9 and TRBJ2-3; D remains unclear. The CDR3 extends over 14 amino acids. V lost 0 bases and J lost 6, with 11 bases in between. Germline CDR1 is SGDLS and CDR2 is YYNGEE. CDR3 residues: CASSVDVGTDTQYF. The CDR3 region has the DNA TGTGCCAGCAGCGTAGATGTAGGAACCGATACGCAGTATTTT.

The chain carries TRBV7-3 and TRBJ2-7; 9 bases agree with TRBD1. Germline assignment: CDR1 SGHTA and CDR2 FQGTGA. This CDR3 is 15 amino acids long. Losses at the gene ends were 5 bases for V and 6 bases for J; bases not matched to a gene: 11. CDR3 sequence (DNA): TGTGCCAGCAGCCTACAACCGGGACAGGGCTCCGAGCAGTACTTC. Protein product: CASSLQPGQGSEQYF.

This sequence joins TRBV2 and TRBJ2-1; the match to TRBD1 covers 9 bases. Germline CDR1 SNHLY, CDR2 FYNNEI. The CDR3 runs 15 residues. With V trimmed by 6 bases and J by 2 bases, 5 bases remained unmatched. The chain's CDR3 is CASRGTGGAYNEQFF. The CDR3 nucleotides read TGTGCCAGCAGGGGAACAGGGGGCGCCTACAATGAGCAGTTCTTC. Based on the CDR3 plus reference TRBV2 and TRBJ2-1, the full variable domain is EPEVTQTPSHQVTQMGQEVILRCVPISNHLYFYWYRQILGQKVEFLVSFYNNEISEKSEIFDDQFSVERPDGSNFTLKIRSTKLEDSAMYFCASRGTGGAYNEQFFGPGTRLTVL.

For this clone: At one boundary the junction diverges from the germline segment, which might be a read error. The chain has TRBV15 and TRBJ2-7, with unresolved D. From germline, CDR1 is LNHNV and CDR2 YYDKDF (reference sequence). The CDR3 length is 13 residues. The CDR3 reads CATSIRDSFEQYF. CDR3 DNA sequence: TGTGCCACCAGCATTCGAGATTCCTTCGAGCAGTACTTC.

This clone was seen just once. The V and J genes are TRBV2 and TRBJ2-1; 10 bases are a match to TRBD2. CDR3 length: 15 amino acids. Germline trimming cut 6 bases from V and 4 bases from J; bases unmatched to any gene: 6. Germline V gives CDR1 SNHLY, CDR2 FYNNEI. CDR3 in amino acids: CASRITSGVYNEQFF. CDR3 sequence (DNA): TGTGCCAGCAGAATCACTAGCGGGGTTTACAATGAGCAGTTCTTC.

The count of this clone is one. V is TRBV4-2 and J is TRBJ2-5, with 7 nucleotides matching TRBD2. The junction had 6 bases not matched to a gene; V was cut back by 0 bases and J by 5 bases. The length of the CDR3 is 15 residues. Per the germline V gene, CDR1 is LGHNA and CDR2 is YNFKEQ. The CDR3 coding sequence is TGTGCCAGCAGCCAAGATTACGGGGGAGGGGAGACCCAGTACTTC. It yields the protein CASSQDYGGGETQYF.

The chain links TRBV27 to TRBJ1-5, with a tentative D call TRBD1 (5 bases). Looked up from germline, CDR1 is MNHEY and CDR2 is SMNVEV (reference sequence). V was cut by 6 bases and J by 0 bases, with 12 bases left in between. The CDR3 loop spans 15 amino acids. The CDR3 loop reads CASSPGTVSNQPQHF. Here the CDR3 DNA reads TGTGCCAGCAGCCCAGGGACCGTTAGCAATCAGCCCCAGCATTTT.

V and J are TRBV7-9 and TRBJ1-3, with 8 nucleotides matching TRBD1. The CDR3 has 17 residues. Germline V gene lookup returns CDR1 SEHNR and CDR2 FQNEAQ (reference sequence). Trimming cost V 5 bases and J 3 bases; bases outside gene matches: 12. As DNA, the CDR3 is TGTGCCAGCAGCCCCAGACCTCAGGGGGCAGTTGGAAACACCATATATTTT. Translation gives CASSPRPQGAVGNTIYF.

The V gene is TRBV7-8, the J gene TRBJ2-3; D remains unclear. The CDR3 loop spans 16 amino acids. Between the trimmed V and J ends, which lost 0 bases and 1 base, there was a span of 11 bases. Looked up from germline, CDR1 is SGHVS and CDR2 is FQNEAQ. The CDR3 DNA reads as TGTGCCAGCAGCTTAGCGCGAGGTCTTGGCACAGATACGCAGTATTTT. It translates to CASSLARGLGTDTQYF.

The chain combines TRBV5-6 with TRBJ1-6; D ambiguous. Germline assignment: CDR1 SGHDT and CDR2 YYEEEE. This CDR3 is 17 amino acids long. The germline V and J ends were trimmed by 0 bases and 9 bases, with 19 bases remaining between them. CDR3 nucleotides: TGTGCCAGCAGCTTGGTAGGCCGGGAAATGGTATTTTCACCCCTCCACTTT. It yields the protein CASSLVGREMVFSPLHF.

This chain connects TRBV29-1 to TRBJ2-1, with D perhaps TRBD2 (7 bases). V lost 4 bases and J 7 bases, leaving 17 bases between the germline ends. The CDR3 contains 14 residues. The V gene's germline CDR1 is SQVTM and CDR2 ANQGSEA. CDR3 sequence reads: CSVGGGFPYNEQFF. CDR3 DNA sequence: TGCAGCGTTGGGGGGGGCTTTCCTTATAATGAGCAGTTCTTC.

V and J are TRBV6-5 and TRBJ2-2; perhaps TRBD1 as D (5 bases). This CDR3 is 15 amino acids long. V lost 5 bases, J lost 6 bases, and 16 bases lay in between. Germline V gene lookup returns CDR1 MNHEY and CDR2 SVGAGI. The CDR3 sequence: CASSRDSIGSGELFF. The CDR3 DNA sequence: TGTGCCAGCAGTAGAGACAGTATTGGGTCCGGGGAGCTGTTTTTT.

The V gene is TRBV27, the J gene TRBJ1-6, with D uncertain. The CDR3 is made up of 13 amino acids. Trimming removed 6 bases at V and 10 bases at J, with 13 bases between. Germline V gives CDR1 MNHEY, CDR2 SMNVEV (reference sequence). CDR3 sequence reads: CASSPLGVSPLHF. The CDR3 coding sequence is TGTGCCAGCAGCCCCCTTGGGGTGTCACCCCTCCACTTT.

The chain has TRBV5-4 and TRBJ2-7; 8 nucleotides agree with TRBD2. With 3 bases clipped from V and 4 bases from J, the junction kept 9 bases outside the gene matches. This CDR3 is 15 amino acids long. The germline V gene has CDR1 SGHNT and CDR2 YYREEE (reference sequence). CDR3 protein: CASSSTSGVIYEQYF. In nucleotides, the CDR3 is TGTGCCAGCAGCTCTACTAGCGGAGTCATTTACGAGCAGTACTTC.

This chain connects TRBV27 to TRBJ1-3; D is uncertain. The CDR3 runs to 15 residues. The V end was cut by 5 bases, the J end by 0 bases, with 11 bases between. CDR1 is MNHEY and CDR2 is SMNVEV in the germline V gene (reference sequence). CDR3 in DNA: TGTGCCAGCAGTCGGCGTAGAAACTCTGGAAACACCATATATTTT. Translation gives CASSRRRNSGNTIYF.

This clone was counted once. J is TRBJ2-2 and V is TRBV9; 8 nucleotides align to TRBD1. Per germline, CDR1 SGDLS and CDR2 YYNGEE. CDR3 length equals 16 residues. V dropped 0 bases and J dropped 5; count of bases not matched to a gene: 6. The CDR3 loop reads CASSVAGNRGTGELFF. The CDR3, as DNA: TGTGCCAGCAGCGTAGCTGGGAACAGGGGGACCGGGGAGCTGTTTTTT.

The chain links TRBV9 to TRBJ1-4; D is uncertain. Germline V gives CDR1 SGDLS, CDR2 YYNGEE. The V end was cut by 4 bases, the J end by 0 bases, with 10 bases between. CDR3 size: 15 residues. CDR3 DNA sequence: TGTGCCAGCAGCCCGGGGAGTGCAACTAATGAAAAACTGTTTTTT. Translating it yields CASSPGSATNEKLFF.

V and J are TRBV19 and TRBJ1-5; no reliable D call. The CDR3 is 15 amino acids. The V end lost 3 bases, the J end lost 3 bases, and 12 bases lay between the germline ends. Germline-derived CDR1 and CDR2 are LNHDA and SQIVND (reference sequence). DNA of the CDR3: TGTGCCAGTAGTATCAGAACACCAAACAATCAGCCCCAGCATTTT. Translation gives CASSIRTPNNQPQHF.

V is TRBV5-8 and J is TRBJ2-7; 8 nucleotides line up with TRBD1. This CDR3 contains 15 residues. Germline assignment: CDR1 SGHTS and CDR2 YDEGEE. Trimming at V came to 2 bases and at J to 3 bases, leaving 7 bases not matched to a gene. This CDR3 reads CASSLDRGPLYEQYF. The CDR3 DNA sequence: TGTGCCAGCAGCTTAGACAGGGGCCCCCTCTACGAGCAGTACTTC.

Here the CDR3 DNA reads TGCAGTGCTAGTAACACAGATACGCAGTATTTT. The encoded protein is CSASNTDTQYF. V gene TRBV20-1 combines with J gene TRBJ2-3; unclear D gene. Trimming took 3 bases from V and 2 from J, leaving 3 bases between them. The CDR3 covers 11 residues. In germline, CDR1 is DFQATT, CDR2 SNEGSKA (reference sequence).

The rearrangement joins TRBV19 to TRBJ2-5; D remains unclear. The CDR3 totals 11 residues. Germline V gene data show CDR1 as LNHDA and CDR2 as SQIVND (reference sequence). V lost 5 bases and J lost 6, with 7 bases in between. The CDR3 sequence is CASSSPKTQYF. CDR3 DNA sequence: TGTGCCAGTAGTTCCCCAAAGACCCAGTACTTC.